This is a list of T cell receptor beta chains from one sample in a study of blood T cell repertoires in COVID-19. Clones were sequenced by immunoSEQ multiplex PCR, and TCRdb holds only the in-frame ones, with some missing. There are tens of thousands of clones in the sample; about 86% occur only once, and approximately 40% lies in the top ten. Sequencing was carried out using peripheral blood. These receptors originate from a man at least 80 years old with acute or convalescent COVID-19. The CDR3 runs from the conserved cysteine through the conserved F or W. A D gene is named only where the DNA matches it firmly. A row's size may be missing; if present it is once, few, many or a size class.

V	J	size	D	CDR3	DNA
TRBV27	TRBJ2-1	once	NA	CASSLYQGRTEQFF	TGTGCCAGCAGTTTATATCAGGGTAGGACCGAGCAGTTCTTC
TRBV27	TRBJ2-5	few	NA	CASWGETQYF	TGTGCCAGCTGGGGCGAGACCCAGTACTTC
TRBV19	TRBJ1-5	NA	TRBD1	CASSTQGNQPQHF	TGTGCCAGTAGTACACAGGGGAATCAGCCCCAGCATTTT
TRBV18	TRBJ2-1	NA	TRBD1	CASSPGQVDNEQFF	TGTGCCAGCTCCCCGGGACAGGTTGACAATGAGCAGTTCTTC
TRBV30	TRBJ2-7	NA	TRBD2	CAWTSGLALNEQYF	TGTGCCTGGACCTCCGGACTAGCGCTCAACGAGCAGTACTTC
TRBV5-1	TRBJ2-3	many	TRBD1	CASSFRDRKTSTDTQYF	TGCGCCAGCAGCTTCCGGGACAGAAAGACTAGCACAGATACGCAGTATTTT
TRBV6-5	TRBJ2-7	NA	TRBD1	CASSPPTGSEQYF	TGTGCCAGCAGTCCCCCGACAGGGAGTGAGCAGTACTTC
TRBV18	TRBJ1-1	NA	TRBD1	CASSRQGATEAFF	TGTGCCAGCTCGAGACAGGGGGCGACTGAAGCTTTCTTT
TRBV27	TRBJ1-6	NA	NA	CASSPWSSYNSPLHF	TGTGCCAGCAGTCCGTGGAGCTCCTATAATTCACCCCTCCACTTT
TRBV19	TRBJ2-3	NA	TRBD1	CASSPTGGTDTQYF	TGTGCCAGTAGTCCGACAGGGGGCACAGATACGCAGTATTTT
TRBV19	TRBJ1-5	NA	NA	CASSGREGRSNQPQHF	TGTGCCAGTAGTGGCCGGGAGGGCCGGAGCAATCAGCCCCAGCATTTT
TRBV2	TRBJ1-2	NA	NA	CASSELSYGYTF	TGTGCCAGCAGTGAATTGAGTTATGGCTACACCTTC
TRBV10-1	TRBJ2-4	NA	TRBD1	CASSGTGAKNIQYF	TGCGCCAGCAGTGGGACAGGGGCCAAAAACATTCAGTACTTC
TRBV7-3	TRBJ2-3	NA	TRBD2	CASSLNLAESTDTQYF	TGTGCCAGCAGCTTAAACCTAGCGGAAAGCACAGATACGCAGTATTTT
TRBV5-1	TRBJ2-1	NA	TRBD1	CASSLRTGEDSEQFF	TGCGCCAGCAGCCTGAGGACAGGGGAGGATAGTGAGCAGTTCTTC
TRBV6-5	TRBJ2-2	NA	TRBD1	CASRAGTGDTGELFF	TGTGCCAGCAGGGCCGGGACAGGGGACACCGGGGAGCTGTTTTTT
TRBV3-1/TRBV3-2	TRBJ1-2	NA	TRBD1	CASSRPGQINYGYTF	TGTGCCAGCAGTCGACCGGGACAGATTAACTATGGCTACACCTTC
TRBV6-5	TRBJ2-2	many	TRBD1	CASRQQGATGELFF	TGTGCCAGCAGGCAACAGGGGGCAACCGGGGAGCTGTTTTTT
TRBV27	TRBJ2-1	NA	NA	CASSHPWCLAIDPNNEQFF	TGTGCCAGCAGCCACCCGTGGTGTCTAGCAATTGATCCTAACAATGAGCAGTTCTTC
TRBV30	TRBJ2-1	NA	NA	CAWSLYRDEQFF	TGTGCCTGGAGTCTCTATAGAGATGAGCAGTTCTTC
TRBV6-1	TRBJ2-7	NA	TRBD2	CASSEARGSGRLQYF	TGTGCCAGCAGTGAAGCACGGGGTAGCGGGAGGTTGCAGTACTTC
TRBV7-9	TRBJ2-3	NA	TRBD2	CASSLGLASTSTDTQYF	TGTGCCAGCAGCCTCGGACTAGCGTCAACTAGCACAGATACGCAGTATTTT
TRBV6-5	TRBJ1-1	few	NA	CASSYSDGLGEAFF	TGTGCCAGCAGTTACTCGGACGGACTCGGGGAAGCTTTCTTT
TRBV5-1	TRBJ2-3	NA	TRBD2	CASSFRLAGAVDTQYF	TGCGCCAGCAGTTTCCGACTAGCGGGAGCTGTAGATACGCAGTATTTT
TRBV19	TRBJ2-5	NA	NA	CASSTIRGETQYF	TGTGCCAGTAGTACCATAAGAGGGGAGACCCAGTACTTC
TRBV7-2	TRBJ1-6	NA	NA	CASSKKTGTYYNSPLHF	TGTGCCAGCAGCAAAAAAACCGGGACATACTATAATTCACCCCTCCACTTT
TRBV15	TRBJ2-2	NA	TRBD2	CATSSPTSGIFTGELFF	TGTGCCACCAGCAGTCCGACTAGCGGGATTTTCACCGGGGAGCTGTTTTTT
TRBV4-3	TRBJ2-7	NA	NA	CASSPNRVGEQYF	TGCGCCAGCAGCCCTAACAGGGTAGGGGAGCAGTACTTC
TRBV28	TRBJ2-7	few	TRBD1	CASTTQGAEASVYEQYF	TGTGCCAGCACTACACAGGGGGCGGAAGCGTCCGTCTACGAGCAGTACTTC
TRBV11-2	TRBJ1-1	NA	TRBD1	CASSPRGPNTEAFF	TGTGCCAGCAGCCCTAGGGGGCCGAACACTGAAGCTTTCTTT
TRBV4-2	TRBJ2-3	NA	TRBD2	CASSQGGRDTQYF	TGTGCCAGCAGCCAGGGAGGGAGGGATACGCAGTATTTT
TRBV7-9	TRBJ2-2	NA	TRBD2	CASRGASGRAAGELFF	TGTGCCAGCAGGGGAGCTAGCGGGAGGGCCGCCGGGGAGCTGTTTTTT
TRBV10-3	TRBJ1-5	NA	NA	CAISESEGTRGQPQHF	TGTGCCATCAGTGAGTCTGAGGGCACCCGGGGTCAGCCCCAGCATTTT
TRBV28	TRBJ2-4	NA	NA	CASAPAGALAKNIQYF	TGTGCCAGCGCCCCCGCGGGGGCCTTAGCCAAAAACATTCAGTACTTC